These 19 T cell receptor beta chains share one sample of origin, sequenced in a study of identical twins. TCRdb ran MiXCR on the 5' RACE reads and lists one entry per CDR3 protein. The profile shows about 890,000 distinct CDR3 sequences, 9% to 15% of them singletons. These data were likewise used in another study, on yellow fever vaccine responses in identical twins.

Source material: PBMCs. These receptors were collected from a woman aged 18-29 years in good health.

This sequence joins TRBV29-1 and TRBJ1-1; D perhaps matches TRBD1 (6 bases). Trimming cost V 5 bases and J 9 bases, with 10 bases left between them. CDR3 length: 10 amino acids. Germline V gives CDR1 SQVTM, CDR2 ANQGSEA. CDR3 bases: TGCAGCGTTAGCCGGGACAAAGCTTTCTTT. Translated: CSVSRDKAFF.

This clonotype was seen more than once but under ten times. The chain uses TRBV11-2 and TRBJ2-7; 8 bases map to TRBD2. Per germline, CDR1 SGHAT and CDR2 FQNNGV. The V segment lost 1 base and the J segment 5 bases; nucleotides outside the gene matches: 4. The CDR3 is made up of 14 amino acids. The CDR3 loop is CASSLAGGFHEQYF. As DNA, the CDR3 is TGTGCCAGCAGCTTAGCGGGAGGGTTCCACGAGCAGTACTTC.

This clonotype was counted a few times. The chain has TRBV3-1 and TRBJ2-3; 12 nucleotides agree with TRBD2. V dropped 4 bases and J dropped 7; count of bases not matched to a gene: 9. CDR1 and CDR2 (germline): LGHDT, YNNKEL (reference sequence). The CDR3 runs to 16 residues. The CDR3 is CASSPVLAGGVYTQYF. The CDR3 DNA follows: TGTGCCAGCAGCCCAGTACTAGCGGGAGGTGTATATACGCAGTATTTT.

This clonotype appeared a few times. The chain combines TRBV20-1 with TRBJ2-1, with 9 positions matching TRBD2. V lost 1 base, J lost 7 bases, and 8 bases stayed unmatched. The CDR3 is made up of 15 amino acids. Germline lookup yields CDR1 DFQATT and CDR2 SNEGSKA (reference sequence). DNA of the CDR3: TGCAGTGCTAGAGCGTGGTTAGCGGGGGAAAATGAGCAGTTCTTC. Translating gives CSARAWLAGENEQFF.

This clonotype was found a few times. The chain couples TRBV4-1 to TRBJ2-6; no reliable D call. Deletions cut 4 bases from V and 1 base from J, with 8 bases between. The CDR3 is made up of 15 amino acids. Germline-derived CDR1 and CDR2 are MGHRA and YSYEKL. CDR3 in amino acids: CASSRLESGANVLTF. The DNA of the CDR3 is TGCGCCAGCAGCCGCTTAGAATCTGGGGCCAACGTCCTGACTTTC.

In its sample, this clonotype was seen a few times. CDR3 region: CASSLQDSTNEQFF. CDR3 DNA sequence: TGTGCCAGCAGTCTTCAGGACAGTACAAATGAGCAGTTCTTC. The V and J genes are TRBV6-4 and TRBJ2-1, with D maybe TRBD1 (6 bases). Trimming removed 5 bases at V and 7 bases at J, with 15 bases between. The CDR3 spans 14 residues. Germline V gene data show CDR1 as MRHNA and CDR2 as SNTAGT.

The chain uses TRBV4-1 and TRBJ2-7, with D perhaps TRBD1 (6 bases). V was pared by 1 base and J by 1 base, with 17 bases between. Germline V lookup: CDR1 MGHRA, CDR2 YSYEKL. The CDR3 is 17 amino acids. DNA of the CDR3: TGCGCCAGCAGCCAAGGGGCAGCAGGGGCGATATCCTACGAGCAGTACTTC. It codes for CASSQGAAGAISYEQYF.

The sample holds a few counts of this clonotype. The CDR3 protein is CASRKRSGGPNEQFF. For the CDR3, the DNA is TGTGCCAGCAGGAAAAGGTCGGGAGGGCCAAATGAGCAGTTCTTC. V and J are TRBV6-1 and TRBJ2-1; 8 nucleotides align to TRBD2. The V gene's germline CDR1 is MNHNS and CDR2 SASEGT. CDR3 size: 15 residues. J lost 7 bases, V lost 6 bases, and 11 bases had no gene match.

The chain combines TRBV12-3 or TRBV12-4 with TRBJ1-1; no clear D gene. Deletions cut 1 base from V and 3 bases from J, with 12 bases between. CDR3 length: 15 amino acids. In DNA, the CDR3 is TGTGCCAGCAGTTTAGGTCAGGCGGTGGACACTGAAGCTTTCTTT. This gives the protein CASSLGQAVDTEAFF.

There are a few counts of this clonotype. The CDR3 here is CASSQPVGLTDTQYF. CDR3 coding DNA: TGTGCCAGCAGCCAACCAGTTGGACTCACAGATACGCAGTATTTT. The rearrangement joins TRBV3-1 to TRBJ2-3; D might be TRBD2 (5 bases). Trimming took off 2 bases at V and 2 bases at J, with 11 bases between the two ends. The CDR3 extends over 15 amino acids. The V gene's germline CDR1 is LGHDT and CDR2 YNNKEL (reference sequence).

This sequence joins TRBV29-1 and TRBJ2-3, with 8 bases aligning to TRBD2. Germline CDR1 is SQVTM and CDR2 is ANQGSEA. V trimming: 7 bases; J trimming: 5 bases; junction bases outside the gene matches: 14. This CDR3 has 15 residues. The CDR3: CSATRHSGRIDTQYF. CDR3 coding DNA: TGCAGCGCCACTAGGCACAGCGGGAGAATAGATACGCAGTATTTT.

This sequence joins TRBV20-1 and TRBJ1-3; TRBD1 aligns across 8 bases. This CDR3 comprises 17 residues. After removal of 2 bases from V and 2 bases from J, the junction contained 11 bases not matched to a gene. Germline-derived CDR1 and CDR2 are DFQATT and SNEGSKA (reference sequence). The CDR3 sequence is CSARRPPGQDAGNTIYF. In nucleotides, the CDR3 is TGCAGTGCTAGACGACCTCCGGGACAGGACGCTGGAAACACCATATATTTT.

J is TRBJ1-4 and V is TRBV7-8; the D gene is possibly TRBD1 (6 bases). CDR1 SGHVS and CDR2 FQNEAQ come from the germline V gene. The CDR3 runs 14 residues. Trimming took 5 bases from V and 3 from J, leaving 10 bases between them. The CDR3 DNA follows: TGTGCCAGCAGCCAACAGGGCCCTAATGAAAAACTGTTTTTT. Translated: CASSQQGPNEKLFF.

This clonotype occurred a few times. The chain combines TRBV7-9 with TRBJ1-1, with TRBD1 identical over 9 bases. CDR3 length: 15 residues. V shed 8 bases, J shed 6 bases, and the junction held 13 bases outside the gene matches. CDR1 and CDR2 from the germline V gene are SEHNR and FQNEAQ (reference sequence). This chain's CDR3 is CASQPQGTGLAEAFF. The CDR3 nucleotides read TGTGCCAGCCAGCCACAGGGGACAGGGCTGGCTGAAGCTTTCTTT.

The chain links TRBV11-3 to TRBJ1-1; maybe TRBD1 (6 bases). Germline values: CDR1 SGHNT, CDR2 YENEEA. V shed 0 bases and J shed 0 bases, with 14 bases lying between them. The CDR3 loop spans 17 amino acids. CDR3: CASSLEGAWTLNTEAFF. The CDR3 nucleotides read TGTGCCAGCAGCTTAGAGGGGGCTTGGACCTTGAACACTGAAGCTTTCTTT. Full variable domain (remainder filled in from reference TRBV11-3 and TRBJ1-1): EAGVVQSPRYKIIEKKQPVAFWCNPISGHNTLYWYLQNLGQGPELLIRYENEEAVDDSQLPKDRFSAERLKGVDSTLKIQPAELGDSAVYLCASSLEGAWTLNTEAFFGQGTRLTVV.

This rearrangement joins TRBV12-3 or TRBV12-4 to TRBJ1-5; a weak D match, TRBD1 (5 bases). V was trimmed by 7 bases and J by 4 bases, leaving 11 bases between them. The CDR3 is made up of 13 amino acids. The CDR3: CASTDWGNQPQHF. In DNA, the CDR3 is TGTGCCAGCACCGACTGGGGGAATCAGCCCCAGCATTTT.

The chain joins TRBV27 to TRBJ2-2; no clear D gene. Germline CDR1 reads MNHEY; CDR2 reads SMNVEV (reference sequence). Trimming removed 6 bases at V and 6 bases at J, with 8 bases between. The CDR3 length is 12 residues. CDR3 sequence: CASRDSPGELFF. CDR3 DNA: TGTGCCAGCAGAGACTCTCCCGGGGAGCTGTTTTTT.

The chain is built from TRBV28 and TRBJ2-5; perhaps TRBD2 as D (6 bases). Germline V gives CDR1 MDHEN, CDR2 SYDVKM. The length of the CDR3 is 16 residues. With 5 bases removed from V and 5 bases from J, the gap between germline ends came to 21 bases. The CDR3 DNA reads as TGTGCCAGCAGTGGGGTGGCGGGGATAGGGCAGGAGACCCAGTACTTC. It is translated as CASSGVAGIGQETQYF. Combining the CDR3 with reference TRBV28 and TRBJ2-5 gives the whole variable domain DVKVTQSSRYLVKRTGEKVFLECVQDMDHENMFWYRQDPGLGLRLIYFSYDVKMKEKGDIPEGYSVSREKKERFSLILESASTNQTSMYLCASSGVAGIGQETQYFGPGTRLLVL.

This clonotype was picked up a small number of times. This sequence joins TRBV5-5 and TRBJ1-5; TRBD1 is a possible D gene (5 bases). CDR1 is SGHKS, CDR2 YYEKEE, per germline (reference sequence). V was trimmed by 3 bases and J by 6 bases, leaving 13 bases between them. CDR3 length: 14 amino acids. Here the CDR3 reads CASSSGPGSQPQHF. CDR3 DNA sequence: TGTGCCAGCAGCTCGGGACCGGGGAGTCAGCCCCAGCATTTT.